What follows are 12 T cell receptor beta chains derived from one specimen sequenced in a study of cytomegalovirus exposure and HLA in healthy donors (dated by TCRdb to 2016 to 2017). Receptor amplification or capture employed the immunoSEQ multiplex PCR assay. For the multiplex PCR, a mixture combining 60 forward primers for TCR Vbeta segments and 13 reverse primers for TCR Jbeta segments was used. Held by TCRdb, this immuneACCESS table contains in-frame sequences only and omits some clones. Under half of the omission traces to an unresolved V gene where checked; the cause of the rest is unknown. In this sample the table shows about 110,000 clones, 80% of which occur a single time. Just under 3% of the sample is in the top ten clones. The sequenced sample consisted of PBMCs. Receptors originate from a woman aged 55-69 years in good health and CMV-seropositive.

The chain carries TRBV6-6 and TRBJ1-1; D is undetermined. The V end lost 5 bases, the J end lost 5 bases, and 18 bases lay between the germline ends. CDR1 is MNHNY, CDR2 SVGAGI, per germline (reference sequence). There are 15 residues in the CDR3. CDR3 protein: CASSPNFLSETEAFF. The CDR3 DNA reads TGTGCCAGCAGTCCTAACTTTCTTTCCGAGACTGAAGCTTTCTTT.

CDR3 in amino acids: CASSSGLAGRTDTQYF. The CDR3 DNA reads TGTGCCAGCAGTTCGGGACTAGCGGGACGCACAGATACGCAGTATTTT. The V gene is TRBV27, the J gene TRBJ2-3; 13 bases line up with TRBD2. The CDR3 spans 16 residues. Germline V lookup: CDR1 MNHEY, CDR2 SMNVEV (reference sequence). V gave up 4 bases and J gave up 1 base; unmatched junction bases: 2.

This chain links TRBV29-1 with TRBJ2-1; 7 nucleotides line up with TRBD2. Germline loops: CDR1 SQVTM, CDR2 ANQGSEA. Trimming cost V 7 bases and J 6 bases; bases outside gene matches: 12. The CDR3 extends over 14 amino acids. CDR3 region: CSASLGGAVNEQFF. CDR3 DNA sequence: TGCAGCGCGTCCTTGGGAGGGGCCGTCAATGAGCAGTTCTTC.

A remark on this clone: The junction departs from the called germline gene at one end, perhaps through a read error. The rearrangement joins TRBV18 to TRBJ1-1; D is perhaps TRBD1 (5 bases). Germline assignment: CDR1 KGHSH and CDR2 LQKENI. The CDR3 covers 14 residues. The CDR3 loop is CANSQAGRDTEAFF. Written as DNA, the CDR3 is TGTGCCAACTCACAGGCAGGGAGGGACACTGAAGCTTTCTTT.

This clone appeared a single time. This sequence joins TRBV9 and TRBJ1-1; TRBD1 is a possible D gene (5 bases). The CDR3 is made up of 14 amino acids. Germline CDR1 and CDR2: SGDLS and YYNGEE. The ends were cut back, 0 bases at V and 1 base at J, with 7 bases in the middle. CDR3 sequence: CASSVDRRNTEAFF. The CDR3 DNA is TGTGCCAGCAGCGTAGACAGGAGGAACACTGAAGCTTTCTTT. Variable domain in full (rest from reference TRBV9 and TRBJ1-1): DSGVTQTPKHLITATGQRVTLRCSPRSGDLSVYWYQQSLDQGLQFLIQYYNGEERAKGNILERFSAQQFPDLHSELNLSSLELGDSALYFCASSVDRRNTEAFFGQGTRLTVV.

The chain joins TRBV5-4 to TRBJ2-3; 13 positions match TRBD2. Germline CDR1 is SGHNT and CDR2 is YYREEE (reference sequence). The CDR3 is made up of 17 amino acids. The V segment lost 3 bases and the J segment 2 bases; nucleotides outside the gene matches: 6. Written as DNA, the CDR3 is TGTGCCAGCAGCTGGGGCGGACTAGCGGGAGCCACAGATACGCAGTATTTT. Amino acid sequence: CASSWGGLAGATDTQYF.

The J gene is TRBJ2-7, the V gene TRBV27; 11 bases are shared with TRBD2. V was pared by 7 bases and J by 4 bases, with 6 bases of the junction left unmatched. The CDR3 is 14 amino acids. Germline CDR1 and CDR2: MNHEY and SMNVEV (reference sequence). The CDR3 nucleotides are TGTGCCAGCATCCCTTCTAGCGGGAGGTACGAGCAGTACTTC. This translates into CASIPSSGRYEQYF.

The chain has TRBV7-9 and TRBJ2-2, with a tentative D call TRBD2 (6 bases). V dropped 0 bases and J dropped 1 base, with 15 bases sitting between them. Germline V gives CDR1 SEHNR, CDR2 FQNEAQ (reference sequence). The CDR3 consists of 18 residues. As DNA, the CDR3 is TGTGCCAGCAGCTTAGCGTTTTCCGGGACTGAGAACACCGGGGAGCTGTTTTTT. Translation gives CASSLAFSGTENTGELFF.

This sequence joins TRBV27 and TRBJ1-1; D is ambiguous. Germline CDR1 reads MNHEY; CDR2 reads SMNVEV (reference sequence). With 5 bases removed from V and 5 bases from J, the gap between germline ends came to 12 bases. The CDR3 extends over 13 amino acids. As DNA, the CDR3 is TGTGCCAGCAGTCCCCGAGTGGAGACTGAAGCTTTCTTT. Its protein product is CASSPRVETEAFF.

The chain uses TRBV28 and TRBJ2-7; TRBD1 matches at 11 bases. Per germline, CDR1 MDHEN and CDR2 SYDVKM. The CDR3 has 15 amino acids. V lost 5 bases to trimming and J lost 4 bases; unmatched junction nucleotides: 7. The CDR3 DNA is TGTGCCAGCAGTCAATCGGGACAGGGGGGATACGAGCAGTACTTC. Protein product: CASSQSGQGGYEQYF. Full variable domain (outside the CDR3, taken from reference TRBV28 and TRBJ2-7): DVKVTQSSRYLVKRTGEKVFLECVQDMDHENMFWYRQDPGLGLRLIYFSYDVKMKEKGDIPEGYSVSREKKERFSLILESASTNQTSMYLCASSQSGQGGYEQYFGPGTRLTVT.

In this sample, this clone turned up a few times. The chain combines TRBV27 with TRBJ1-2; D is possibly TRBD1 (6 bases). Germline CDR1 MNHEY, CDR2 SMNVEV (reference sequence). The germline V and J ends were trimmed by 6 bases and 8 bases, with 28 bases remaining between them. The CDR3 runs 17 residues. CDR3 nucleotides: TGTGCCAGCAGAATCCGATGGGGAGTGGGACACCCGGGCGGCTACACCTTC. Translated: CASRIRWGVGHPGGYTF.

The chain employs TRBV9 and TRBJ2-1; 9 bases map to TRBD2. Germline trimming cut 0 bases from V and 7 bases from J; bases unmatched to any gene: 8. Germline loops: CDR1 SGDLS, CDR2 YYNGEE. This CDR3 is 16 amino acids long. Here the CDR3 reads CASSVASSGSLNEQFF. The DNA for the CDR3 is TGTGCCAGCAGCGTAGCTAGTAGCGGGAGTCTTAATGAGCAGTTCTTC.